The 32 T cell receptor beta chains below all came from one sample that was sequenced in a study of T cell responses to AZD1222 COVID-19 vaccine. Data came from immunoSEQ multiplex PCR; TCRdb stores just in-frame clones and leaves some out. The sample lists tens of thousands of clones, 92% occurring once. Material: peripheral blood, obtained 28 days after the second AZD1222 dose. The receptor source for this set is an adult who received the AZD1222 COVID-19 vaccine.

The CDR3 loop reads CASSESLGWEAFF. CDR3 nucleotides: TGTGCCAGCAGTGAATCGTTAGGGTGGGAAGCTTTCTTT. The chain has TRBV25-1 and TRBJ1-1; D not certain. Germline V gives CDR1 MGHDK, CDR2 SYGVNS. The CDR3 is 13 residues long. Between the trimmed V and J ends, which lost 1 base and 8 bases, there was a span of 11 bases. Combining the CDR3 with reference TRBV25-1 and TRBJ1-1 gives the whole variable domain EADIYQTPRYLVIGTGKKITLECSQTMGHDKMYWYQQDPGMELHLIHYSYGVNSTEKGDLSSESTVSRIRTEHFPLTLESARPSHTSQYLCASSESLGWEAFFGQGTRLTVV.

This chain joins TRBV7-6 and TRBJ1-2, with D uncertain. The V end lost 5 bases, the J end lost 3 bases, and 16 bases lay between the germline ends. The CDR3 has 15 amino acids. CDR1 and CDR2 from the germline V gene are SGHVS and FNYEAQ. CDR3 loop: CASSPMGRPDYGYTF. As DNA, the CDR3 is TGTGCCAGCAGCCCAATGGGCCGACCAGACTATGGCTACACCTTC.

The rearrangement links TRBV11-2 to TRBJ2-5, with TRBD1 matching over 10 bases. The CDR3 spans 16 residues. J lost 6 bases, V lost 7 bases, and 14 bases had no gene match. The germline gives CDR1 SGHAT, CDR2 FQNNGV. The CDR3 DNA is TGTGCCAGCACCCCTTGGGGGGACAGGGGTCGGCAGACCCAGTACTTC. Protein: CASTPWGDRGRQTQYF.

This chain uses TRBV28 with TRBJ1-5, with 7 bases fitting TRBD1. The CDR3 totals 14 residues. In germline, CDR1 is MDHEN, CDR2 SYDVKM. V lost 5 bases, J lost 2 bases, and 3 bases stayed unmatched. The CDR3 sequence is CASSDGQGNQPQHF. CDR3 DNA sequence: TGTGCCAGCAGTGACGGACAGGGCAATCAGCCCCAGCATTTT. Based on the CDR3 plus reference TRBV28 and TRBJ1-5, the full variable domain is DVKVTQSSRYLVKRTGEKVFLECVQDMDHENMFWYRQDPGLGLRLIYFSYDVKMKEKGDIPEGYSVSREKKERFSLILESASTNQTSMYLCASSDGQGNQPQHFGDGTRLSIL.

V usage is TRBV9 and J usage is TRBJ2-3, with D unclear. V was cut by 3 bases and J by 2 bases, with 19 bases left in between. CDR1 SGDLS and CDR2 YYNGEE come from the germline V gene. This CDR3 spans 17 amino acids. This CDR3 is CASSAPAGDTVTDTQYF. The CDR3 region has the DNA TGTGCCAGCAGCGCGCCGGCTGGGGATACGGTCACAGATACGCAGTATTTT.

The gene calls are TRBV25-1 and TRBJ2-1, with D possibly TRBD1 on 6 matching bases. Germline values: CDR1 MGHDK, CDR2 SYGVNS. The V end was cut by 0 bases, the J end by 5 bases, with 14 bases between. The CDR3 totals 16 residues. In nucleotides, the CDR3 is TGTGCCAGCAGTGAATATGGGGGCGCCCACCACAATGAGCAGTTCTTC. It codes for CASSEYGGAHHNEQFF.

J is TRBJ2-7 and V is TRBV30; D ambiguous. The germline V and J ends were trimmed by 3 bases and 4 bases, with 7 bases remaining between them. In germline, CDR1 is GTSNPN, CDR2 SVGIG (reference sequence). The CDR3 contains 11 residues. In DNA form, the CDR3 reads TGTGCCTGGAGGGCGAATTACGAGCAGTACTTC. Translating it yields CAWRANYEQYF.

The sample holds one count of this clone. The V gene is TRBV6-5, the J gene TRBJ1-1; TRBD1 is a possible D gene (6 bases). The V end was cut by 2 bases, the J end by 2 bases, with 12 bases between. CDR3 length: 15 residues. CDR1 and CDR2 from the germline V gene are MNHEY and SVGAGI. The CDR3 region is CASSYGGGRNTEAFF. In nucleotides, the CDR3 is TGTGCCAGCAGTTACGGCGGGGGCCGTAACACTGAAGCTTTCTTT.

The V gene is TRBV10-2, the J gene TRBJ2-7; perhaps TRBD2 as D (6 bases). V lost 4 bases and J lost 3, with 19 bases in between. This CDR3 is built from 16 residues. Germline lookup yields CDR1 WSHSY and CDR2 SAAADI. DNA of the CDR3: TGCGCCAGCAGTGGGGGGATTGCTAGCGAACTCTACGAGCAGTACTTC. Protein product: CASSGGIASELYEQYF.

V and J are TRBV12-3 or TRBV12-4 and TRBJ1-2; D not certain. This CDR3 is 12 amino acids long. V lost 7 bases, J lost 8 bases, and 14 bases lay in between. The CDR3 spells CASMAVVEGYTF. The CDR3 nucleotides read TGTGCCAGCATGGCGGTGGTCGAAGGCTACACCTTC.

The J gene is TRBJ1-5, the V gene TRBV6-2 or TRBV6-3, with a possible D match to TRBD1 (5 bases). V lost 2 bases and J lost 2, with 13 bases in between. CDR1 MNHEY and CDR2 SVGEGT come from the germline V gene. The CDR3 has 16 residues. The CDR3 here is CASSYGQGWGNQPQHF. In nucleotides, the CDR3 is TGTGCCAGCAGTTACGGTCAGGGCTGGGGCAATCAGCCCCAGCATTTT.

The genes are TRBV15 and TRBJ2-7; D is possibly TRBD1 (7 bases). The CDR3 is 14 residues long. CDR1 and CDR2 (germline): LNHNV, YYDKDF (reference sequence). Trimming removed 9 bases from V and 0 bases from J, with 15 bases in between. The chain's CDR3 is CATGGTESSYEQYF. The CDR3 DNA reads TGTGCCACAGGAGGGACAGAATCCTCCTACGAGCAGTACTTC.

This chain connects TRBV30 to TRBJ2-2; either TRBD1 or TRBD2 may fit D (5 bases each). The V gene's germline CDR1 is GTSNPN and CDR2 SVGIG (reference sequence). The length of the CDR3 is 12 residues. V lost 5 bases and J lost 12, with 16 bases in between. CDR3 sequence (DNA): TGTGCCTGGGCTCCCGGGGCCTTGAAGCTGTTTTTT. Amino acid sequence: CAWAPGALKLFF.

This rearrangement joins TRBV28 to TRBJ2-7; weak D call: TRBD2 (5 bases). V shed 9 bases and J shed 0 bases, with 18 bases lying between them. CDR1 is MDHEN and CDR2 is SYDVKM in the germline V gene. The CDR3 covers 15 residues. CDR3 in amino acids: CASSLPRGSSYEQYF. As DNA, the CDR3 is TGTGCCAGTAGCCTACCCCGTGGGAGCTCCTACGAGCAGTACTTC.

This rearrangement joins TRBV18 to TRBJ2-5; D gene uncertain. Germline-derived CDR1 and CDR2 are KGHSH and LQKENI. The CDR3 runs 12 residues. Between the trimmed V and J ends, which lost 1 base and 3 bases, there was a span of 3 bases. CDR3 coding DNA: TGTGCCAGCTCACCACTGGAAGAGACCCAGTACTTC. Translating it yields CASSPLEETQYF.

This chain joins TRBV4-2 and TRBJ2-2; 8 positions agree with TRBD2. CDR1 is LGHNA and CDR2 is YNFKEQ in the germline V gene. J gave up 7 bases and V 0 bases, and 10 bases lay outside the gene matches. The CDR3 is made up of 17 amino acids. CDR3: CASSQELIGLAGGELFF. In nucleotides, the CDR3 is TGTGCCAGCAGCCAAGAGCTCATAGGGCTAGCGGGCGGGGAGCTGTTTTTT.

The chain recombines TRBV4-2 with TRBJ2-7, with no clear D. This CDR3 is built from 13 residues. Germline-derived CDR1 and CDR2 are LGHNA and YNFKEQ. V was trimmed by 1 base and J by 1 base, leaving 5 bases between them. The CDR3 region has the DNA TGTGCCAGCAGCCAAGGGTGGTCCTACGAGCAGTACTTC. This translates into CASSQGWSYEQYF.

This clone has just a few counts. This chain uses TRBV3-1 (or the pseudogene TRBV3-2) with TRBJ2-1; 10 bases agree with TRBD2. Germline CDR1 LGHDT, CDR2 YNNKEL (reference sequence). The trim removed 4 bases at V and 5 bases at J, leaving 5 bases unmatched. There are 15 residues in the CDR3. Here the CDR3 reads CASSPPSGRDNEQFF. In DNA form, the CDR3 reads TGTGCCAGCAGCCCGCCTAGCGGGAGAGACAATGAGCAGTTCTTC.

The CDR3 is CASTPTAGVDTGELFF. CDR3 in DNA: TGTGCCAGTACCCCAACCGCAGGGGTGGACACCGGGGAGCTGTTTTTT. This rearrangement joins TRBV19 to TRBJ2-2; the D gene is possibly TRBD1 (6 bases). Germline CDR1 and CDR2: LNHDA and SQIVND (reference sequence). The CDR3 spans 16 residues. V was clipped by 7 bases and J by 3 bases, with 18 bases between them.

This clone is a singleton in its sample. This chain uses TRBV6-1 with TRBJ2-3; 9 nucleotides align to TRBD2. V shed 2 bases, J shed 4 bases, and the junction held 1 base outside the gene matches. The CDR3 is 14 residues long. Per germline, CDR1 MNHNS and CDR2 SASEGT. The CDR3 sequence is CASSELAGPDTQYF. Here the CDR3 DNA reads TGTGCCAGCAGTGAACTAGCGGGACCAGATACGCAGTATTTT.

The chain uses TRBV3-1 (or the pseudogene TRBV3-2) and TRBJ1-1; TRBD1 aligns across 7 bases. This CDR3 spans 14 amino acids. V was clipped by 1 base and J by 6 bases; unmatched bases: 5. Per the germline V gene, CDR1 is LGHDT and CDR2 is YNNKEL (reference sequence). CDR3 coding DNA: TGTGCCAGCAGCCAAGTGACAGGGTTGGCTGAAGCTTTCTTT. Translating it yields CASSQVTGLAEAFF.

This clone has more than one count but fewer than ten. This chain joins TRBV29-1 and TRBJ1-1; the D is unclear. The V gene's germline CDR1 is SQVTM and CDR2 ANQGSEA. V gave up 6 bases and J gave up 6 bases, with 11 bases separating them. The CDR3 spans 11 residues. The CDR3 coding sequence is TGCAGCGTGCAGGCGGCGGCTGAAGCTTTCTTT. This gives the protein CSVQAAAEAFF.

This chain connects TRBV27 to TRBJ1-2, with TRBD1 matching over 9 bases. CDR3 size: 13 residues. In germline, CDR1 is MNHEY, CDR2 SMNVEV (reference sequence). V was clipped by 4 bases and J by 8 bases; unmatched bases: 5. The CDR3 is CASSSGTGLGYTF. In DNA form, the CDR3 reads TGTGCCAGCAGTTCCGGGACAGGGTTGGGCTACACCTTC.

This CDR3 reads CAWSSGLLYEQYF. In DNA form, the CDR3 reads TGTGCCTGGAGTTCGGGCCTCCTTTACGAGCAGTACTTC. The chain couples TRBV30 to TRBJ2-7; D uncertain. From germline, CDR1 is GTSNPN and CDR2 SVGIG (reference sequence). V lost 2 bases and J lost 4, with 12 bases in between. This CDR3 is 13 amino acids long.

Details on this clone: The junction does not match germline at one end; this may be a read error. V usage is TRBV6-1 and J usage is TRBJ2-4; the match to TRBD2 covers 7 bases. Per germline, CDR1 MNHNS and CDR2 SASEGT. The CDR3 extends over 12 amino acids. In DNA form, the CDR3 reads TGTGCCAGCAGTGAATCGCGGACTAGTCCCTTCTTC. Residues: CASSESRTSPFF.

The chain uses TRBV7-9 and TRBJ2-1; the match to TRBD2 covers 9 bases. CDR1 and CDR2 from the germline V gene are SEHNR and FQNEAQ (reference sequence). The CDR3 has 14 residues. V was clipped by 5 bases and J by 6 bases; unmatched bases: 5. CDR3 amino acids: CASSPRREGNEQFF. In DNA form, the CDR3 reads TGTGCCAGCAGCCCCAGGCGGGAGGGCAATGAGCAGTTCTTC.

CDR3 sequence: CASSYRQGHTNTGELFF. CDR3 nucleotides: TGTGCCAGTAGCTATAGACAGGGGCATACGAACACCGGGGAGCTGTTTTTT. The chain recombines TRBV19 with TRBJ2-2; 8 nucleotides agree with TRBD1. This CDR3 has 17 amino acids. The germline V gene has CDR1 LNHDA and CDR2 SQIVND (reference sequence). J lost 0 bases, V lost 6 bases, and 9 bases had no gene match.

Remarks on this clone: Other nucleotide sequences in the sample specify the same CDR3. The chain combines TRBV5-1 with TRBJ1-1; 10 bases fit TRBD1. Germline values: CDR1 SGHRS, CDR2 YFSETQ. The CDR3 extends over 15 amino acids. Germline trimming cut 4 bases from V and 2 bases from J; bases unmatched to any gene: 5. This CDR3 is CASSLRQGANTEAFF. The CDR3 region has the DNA TGCGCCAGCAGCCTCAGACAGGGGGCTAACACTGAAGCTTTCTTT.

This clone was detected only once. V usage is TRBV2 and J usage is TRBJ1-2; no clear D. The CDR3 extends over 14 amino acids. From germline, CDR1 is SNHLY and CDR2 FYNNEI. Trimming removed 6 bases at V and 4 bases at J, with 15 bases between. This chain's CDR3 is CASSPNLQSYGYTF. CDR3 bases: TGTGCCAGCAGCCCTAATCTGCAAAGCTATGGCTACACCTTC. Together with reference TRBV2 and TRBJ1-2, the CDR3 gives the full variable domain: EPEVTQTPSHQVTQMGQEVILRCVPISNHLYFYWYRQILGQKVEFLVSFYNNEISEKSEIFDDQFSVERPDGSNFTLKIRSTKLEDSAMYFCASSPNLQSYGYTFGSGTRLTVV.

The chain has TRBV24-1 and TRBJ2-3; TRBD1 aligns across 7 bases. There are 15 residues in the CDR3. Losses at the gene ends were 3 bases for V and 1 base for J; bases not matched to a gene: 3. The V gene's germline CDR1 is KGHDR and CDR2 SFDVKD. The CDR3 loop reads CATSDIDRGTDTQYF. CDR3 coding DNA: TGTGCCACCAGTGATATCGACAGGGGCACAGATACGCAGTATTTT.

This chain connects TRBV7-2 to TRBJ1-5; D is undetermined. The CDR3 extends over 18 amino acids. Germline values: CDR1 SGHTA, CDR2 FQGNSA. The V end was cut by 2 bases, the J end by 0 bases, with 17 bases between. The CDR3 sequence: CASSLRGTDRISNQPQHF. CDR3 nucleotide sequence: TGTGCCAGCAGCTTAAGAGGAACCGACCGTATTAGCAATCAGCCCCAGCATTTT.

CDR3 DNA: TGTGCCTGGAGGGAGGGGGCCTATAACTATGGCTACACCTTC. It encodes CAWREGAYNYGYTF. This chain links TRBV30 with TRBJ1-2; 7 positions agree with TRBD1. The ends lost 3 bases at V and 1 base at J; junction bases unmatched: 5. CDR1 is GTSNPN and CDR2 is SVGIG in the germline V gene (reference sequence). This CDR3 region has 14 residues.